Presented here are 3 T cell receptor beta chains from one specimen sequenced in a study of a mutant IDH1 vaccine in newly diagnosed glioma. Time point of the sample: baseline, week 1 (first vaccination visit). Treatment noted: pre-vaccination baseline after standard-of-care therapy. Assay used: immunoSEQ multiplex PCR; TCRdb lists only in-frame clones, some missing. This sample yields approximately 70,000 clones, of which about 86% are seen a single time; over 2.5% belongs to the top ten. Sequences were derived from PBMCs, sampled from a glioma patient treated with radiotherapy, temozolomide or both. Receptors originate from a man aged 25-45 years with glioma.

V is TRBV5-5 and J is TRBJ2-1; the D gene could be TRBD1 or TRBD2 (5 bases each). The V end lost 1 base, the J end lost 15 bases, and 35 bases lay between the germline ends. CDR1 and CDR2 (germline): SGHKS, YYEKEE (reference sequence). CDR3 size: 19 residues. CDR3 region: CASSLLVERVSDSSWGRFF. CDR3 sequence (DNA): TGTGCCAGCAGCTTGCTGGTTGAGAGGGTGTCTGACAGCTCATGGGGTCGGTTCTTC.

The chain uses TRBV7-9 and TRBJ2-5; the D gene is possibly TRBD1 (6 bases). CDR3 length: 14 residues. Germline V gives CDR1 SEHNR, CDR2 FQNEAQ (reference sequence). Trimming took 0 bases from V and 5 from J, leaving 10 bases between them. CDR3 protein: CASSLAGASETQYF. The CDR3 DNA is TGTGCCAGCAGCTTAGCGGGGGCGTCGGAGACCCAGTACTTC.

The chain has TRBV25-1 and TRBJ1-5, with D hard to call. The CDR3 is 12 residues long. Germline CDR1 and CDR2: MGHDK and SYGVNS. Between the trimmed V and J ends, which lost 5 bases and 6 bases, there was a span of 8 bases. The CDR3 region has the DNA TGTGCCAGCAGTAGTGGGTCTCAGCCCCAGCATTTT. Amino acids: CASSSGSQPQHF.